The sequence of this T cell receptor beta chain was determined in a study of human T cells and chemical hapten exposure. The time point: patch test 3, about 24 weeks after DPC sensitization. The treatment here: therapeutic diphenylcyclopropenone sensitization with weekly scalp DPC. This clonotype has a single count. TCRdb processed the RACE reads anew with MiXCR; each CDR3 protein has one entry. The table lists about 190,000 distinct CDR3 sequences, under 25% of them singletons, with 2% to 3% in the top ten. The source of this sequence is a woman in her thirties or forties with alopecia areata. Some clones in this sample may be carry-over from other donors' samples. The sample here was whole blood, taken in connection with sensitization to the hapten diphenylcyclopropenone (DPC).

CDR3 loop: CASSLAGTGGSYEQYF. The DNA of the CDR3 is TGTGCCAGCAGCTTAGCTGGTACAGGGGGCTCCTACGAGCAGTACTTC. The rearrangement links TRBV7-8 to TRBJ2-7; 8 nucleotides match TRBD1. The CDR3 spans 16 residues. Germline values: CDR1 SGHVS, CDR2 FQNEAQ. The J segment lost 0 bases and the V segment lost 0 bases, leaving 4 bases of the junction unmatched.